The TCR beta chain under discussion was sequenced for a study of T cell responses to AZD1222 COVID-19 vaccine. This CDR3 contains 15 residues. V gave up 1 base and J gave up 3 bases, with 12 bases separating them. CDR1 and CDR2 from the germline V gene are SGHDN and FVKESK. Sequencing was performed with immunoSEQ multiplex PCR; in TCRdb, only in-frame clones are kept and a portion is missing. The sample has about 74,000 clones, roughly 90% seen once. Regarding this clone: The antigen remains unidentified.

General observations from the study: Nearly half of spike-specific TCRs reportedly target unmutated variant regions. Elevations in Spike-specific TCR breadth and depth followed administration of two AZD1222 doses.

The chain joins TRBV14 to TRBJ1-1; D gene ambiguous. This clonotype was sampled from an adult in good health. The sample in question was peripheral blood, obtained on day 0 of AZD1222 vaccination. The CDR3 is CASSQVWGSDTEAFF. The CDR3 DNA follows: TGTGCCAGCAGCCAAGTGTGGGGATCGGACACTGAAGCTTTCTTT.